This TCR beta chain was sequenced in a study of CD8 T cells in ankylosing spondylitis. The CDR3 runs 22 residues. This clonotype was counted between two and nine times. A single record per CDR3 protein comes from TCRdb applying MiXCR to the 5' RACE reads. The sample consists of 150,000 to 200,000 distinct CDR3 sequences, under 15% of them appearing once. Sequencing was performed on blood, either unsorted or a sorted T cell fraction (not recorded which). This chain uses TRBV5-2 with TRBJ2-2; the table names TRBD2, a call not compared with the DNA. TRBV5-2 is a pseudogene segment. This TCR was sampled from a female donor with ankylosing spondylitis or in good health (not recorded which). CDR3 in amino acids: CASNPTNGPSGTSGVNTGELFF. The CDR3 DNA follows: TGTGCCAGCAATCCAACAAATGGTCCCTCCGGGACTAGCGGAGTAAACACCGGGGAGCTGTTTTTT.